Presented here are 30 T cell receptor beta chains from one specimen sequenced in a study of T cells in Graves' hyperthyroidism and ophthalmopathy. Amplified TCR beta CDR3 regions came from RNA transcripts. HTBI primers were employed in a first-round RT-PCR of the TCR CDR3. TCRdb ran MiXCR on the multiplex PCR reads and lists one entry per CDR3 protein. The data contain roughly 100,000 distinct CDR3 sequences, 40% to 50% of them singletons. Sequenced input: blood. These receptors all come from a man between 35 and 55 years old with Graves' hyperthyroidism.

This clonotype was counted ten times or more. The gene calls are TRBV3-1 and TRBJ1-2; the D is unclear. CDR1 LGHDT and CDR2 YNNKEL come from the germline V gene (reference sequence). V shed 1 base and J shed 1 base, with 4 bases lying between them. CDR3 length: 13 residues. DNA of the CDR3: TGTGCCAGCAGCCAAGCGGATAACTATGGCTACACCTTC. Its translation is CASSQADNYGYTF.

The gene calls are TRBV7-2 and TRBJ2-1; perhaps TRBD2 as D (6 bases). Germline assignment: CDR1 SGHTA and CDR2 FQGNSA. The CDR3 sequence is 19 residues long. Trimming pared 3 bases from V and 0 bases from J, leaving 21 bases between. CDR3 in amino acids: CASSFMTSGAGGSYNEQFF. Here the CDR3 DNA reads TGTGCCAGCAGCTTTATGACTAGTGGTGCGGGCGGCTCCTACAATGAGCAGTTCTTC.

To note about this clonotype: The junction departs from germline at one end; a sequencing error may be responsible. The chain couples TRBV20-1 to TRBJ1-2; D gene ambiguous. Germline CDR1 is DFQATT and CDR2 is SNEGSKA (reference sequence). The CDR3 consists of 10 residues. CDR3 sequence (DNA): TGCAGTGCTAGTCAGGCGGGCTGCACCTTC. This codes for CSASQAGCTF.

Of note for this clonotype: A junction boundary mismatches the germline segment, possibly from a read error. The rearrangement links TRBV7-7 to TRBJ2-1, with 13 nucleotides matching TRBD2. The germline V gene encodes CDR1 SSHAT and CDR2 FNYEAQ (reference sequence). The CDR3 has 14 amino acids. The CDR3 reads CASSGTSGTLEQFF. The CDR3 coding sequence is TGTGCTAGCAGCGGGACTAGCGGGACTTTGGAGCAGTTCTTC.

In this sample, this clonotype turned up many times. The CDR3 coding sequence is TGTGCCAGCAGTCCCCGGGACCCACTCAGGCAGCCCCAGCATTTT. Translation: CASSPRDPLRQPQHF. The J gene is TRBJ1-5, the V gene TRBV2, with D perhaps matching TRBD1 (5 bases). Per the germline V gene, CDR1 is SNHLY and CDR2 is FYNNEI. The CDR3 has 15 residues. V shed 5 bases and J shed 7 bases, with 18 bases lying between them.

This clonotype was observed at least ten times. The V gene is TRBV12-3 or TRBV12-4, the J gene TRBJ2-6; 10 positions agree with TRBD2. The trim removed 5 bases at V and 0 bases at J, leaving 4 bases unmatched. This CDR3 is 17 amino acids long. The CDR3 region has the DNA TGTGCCAGCAGTAGGACTAGCGGTGCCTCTGGGGCCAACGTCCTGACTTTC. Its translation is CASSRTSGASGANVLTF.

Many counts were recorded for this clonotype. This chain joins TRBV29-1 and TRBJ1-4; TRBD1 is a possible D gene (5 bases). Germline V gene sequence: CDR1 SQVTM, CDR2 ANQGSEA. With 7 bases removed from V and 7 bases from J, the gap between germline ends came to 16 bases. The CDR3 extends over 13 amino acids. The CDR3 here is CSAEIQGREKLFF. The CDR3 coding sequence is TGCAGCGCCGAGATTCAGGGACGTGAAAAACTGTTTTTT.

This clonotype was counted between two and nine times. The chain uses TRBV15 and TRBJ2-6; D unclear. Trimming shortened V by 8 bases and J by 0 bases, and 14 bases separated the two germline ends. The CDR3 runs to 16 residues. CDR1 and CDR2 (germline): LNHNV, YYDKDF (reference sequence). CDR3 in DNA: TGTGCCACCTCATCCGGGCTGTGCTCTGGGGCCAACGTCCTGACTTTC. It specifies CATSSGLCSGANVLTF.

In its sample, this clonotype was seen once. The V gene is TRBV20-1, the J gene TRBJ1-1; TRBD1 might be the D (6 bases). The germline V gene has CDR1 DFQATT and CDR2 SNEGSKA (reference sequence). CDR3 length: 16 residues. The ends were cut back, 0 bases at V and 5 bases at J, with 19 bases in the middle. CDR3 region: CSARDDGLAGETEAFF. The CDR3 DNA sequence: TGCAGTGCTAGAGATGACGGACTAGCAGGGGAGACTGAAGCTTTCTTT.

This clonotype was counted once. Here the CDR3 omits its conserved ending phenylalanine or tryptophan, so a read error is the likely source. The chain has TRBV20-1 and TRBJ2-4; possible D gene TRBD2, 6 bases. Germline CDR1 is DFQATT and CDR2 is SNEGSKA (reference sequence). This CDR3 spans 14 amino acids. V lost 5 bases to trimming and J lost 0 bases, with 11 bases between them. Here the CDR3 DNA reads TGCAGTGCTTCCGGGGGTCTAGCCAAAAACATTCAGTACCTC. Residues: CSASGGLAKNIQYL.

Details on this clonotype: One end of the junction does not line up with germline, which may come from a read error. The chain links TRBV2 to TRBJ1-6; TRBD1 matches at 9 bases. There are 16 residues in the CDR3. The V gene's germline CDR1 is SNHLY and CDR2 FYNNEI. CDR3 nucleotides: TGTGCCAGCAGTACGGGACAGGGCTTTTATAATTCACCCCTCCACTTC. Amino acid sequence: CASSTGQGFYNSPLHF.

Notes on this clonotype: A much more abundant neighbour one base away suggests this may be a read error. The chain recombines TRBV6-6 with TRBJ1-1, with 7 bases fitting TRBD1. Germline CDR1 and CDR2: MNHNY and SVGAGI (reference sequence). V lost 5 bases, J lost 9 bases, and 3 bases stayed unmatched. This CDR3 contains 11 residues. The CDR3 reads CASSVGGKAFF. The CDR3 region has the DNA TGTGCCAGCAGTGTAGGGGGCAAAGCTTTCTTT.

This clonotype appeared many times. The CDR3 region has the DNA TGTGCCAGTAATTTGAACACTGAAGCTTTCTTT. Translation gives CASNLNTEAFF. The J gene is TRBJ1-1, the V gene TRBV19; D ambiguous. The CDR3 contains 11 residues. CDR1 and CDR2 (germline): LNHDA, SQIVND (reference sequence). Trimming left V 7 bases short and J 0 bases short, with 3 bases between.

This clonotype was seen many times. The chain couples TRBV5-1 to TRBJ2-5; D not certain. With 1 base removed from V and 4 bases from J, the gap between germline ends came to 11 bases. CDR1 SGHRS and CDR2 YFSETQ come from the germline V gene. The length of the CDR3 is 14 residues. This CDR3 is CASSLYSTLETQYF. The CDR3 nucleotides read TGCGCCAGCAGCTTGTACAGCACCTTAGAGACCCAGTACTTC.

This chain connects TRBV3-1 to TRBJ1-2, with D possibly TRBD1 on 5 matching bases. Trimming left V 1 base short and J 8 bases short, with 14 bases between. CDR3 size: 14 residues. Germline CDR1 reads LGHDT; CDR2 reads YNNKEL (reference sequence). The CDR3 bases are TGTGCCAGCAGCCAAGGGTACAGGAATGGGGGCTACACCTTC. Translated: CASSQGYRNGGYTF.

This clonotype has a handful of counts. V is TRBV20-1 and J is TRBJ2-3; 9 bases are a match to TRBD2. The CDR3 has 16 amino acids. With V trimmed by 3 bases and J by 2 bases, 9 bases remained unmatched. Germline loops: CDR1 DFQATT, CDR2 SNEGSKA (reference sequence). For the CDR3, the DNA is TGCAGTGCTAGGGGGGTTAGCGGGAGAGTCACAGATACGCAGTATTTT. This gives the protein CSARGVSGRVTDTQYF.

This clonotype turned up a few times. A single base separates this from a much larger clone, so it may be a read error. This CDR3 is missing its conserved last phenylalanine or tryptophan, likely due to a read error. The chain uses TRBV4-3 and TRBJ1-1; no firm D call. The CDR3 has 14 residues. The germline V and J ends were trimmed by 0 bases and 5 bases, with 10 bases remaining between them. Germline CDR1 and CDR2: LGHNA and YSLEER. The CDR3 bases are TGCGCCAGCAGCCAAGATGGAAGGGATACTGAAGCTTTCTTG. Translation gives CASSQDGRDTEAFL.

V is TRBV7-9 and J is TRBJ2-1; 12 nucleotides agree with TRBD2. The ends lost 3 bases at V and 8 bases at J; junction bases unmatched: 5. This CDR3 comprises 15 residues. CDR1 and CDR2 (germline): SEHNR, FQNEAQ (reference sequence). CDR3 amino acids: CASSFTSGRTDEQFF. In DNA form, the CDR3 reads TGTGCCAGCAGCTTTACTAGCGGGAGGACCGATGAGCAGTTCTTC.

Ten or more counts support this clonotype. The CDR3 protein is CASARRRGATDTQYF. For the CDR3, the DNA is TGTGCCAGCGCCAGGAGGAGGGGGGCCACAGATACGCAGTATTTT. The chain recombines TRBV7-8 with TRBJ2-3; possibly TRBD1 or TRBD2 for D (6 bases each). Trimming took 8 bases from V and 2 from J, leaving 17 bases between them. There are 15 residues in the CDR3. The V gene's germline CDR1 is SGHVS and CDR2 FQNEAQ.

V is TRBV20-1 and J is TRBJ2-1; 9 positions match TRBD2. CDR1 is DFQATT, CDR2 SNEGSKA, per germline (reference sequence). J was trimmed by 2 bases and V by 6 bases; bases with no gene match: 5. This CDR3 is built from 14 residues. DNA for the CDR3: TGCAGTGCCCCTAGCGGGGCCACCTACAATGAGCAGTTCTTC. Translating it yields CSAPSGATYNEQFF.

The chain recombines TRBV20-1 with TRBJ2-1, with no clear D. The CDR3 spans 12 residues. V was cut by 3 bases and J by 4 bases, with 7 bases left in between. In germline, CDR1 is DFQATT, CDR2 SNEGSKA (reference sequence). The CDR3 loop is CSASADYNEQFF. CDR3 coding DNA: TGCAGTGCTAGTGCAGATTACAATGAGCAGTTCTTC.

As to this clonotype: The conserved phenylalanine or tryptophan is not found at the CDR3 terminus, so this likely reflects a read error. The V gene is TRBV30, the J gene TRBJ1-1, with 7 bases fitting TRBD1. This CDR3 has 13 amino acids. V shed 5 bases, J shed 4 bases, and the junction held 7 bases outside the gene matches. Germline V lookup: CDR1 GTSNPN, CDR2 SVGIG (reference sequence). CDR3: CAWDRAEGTEAFC. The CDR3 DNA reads TGTGCCTGGGACAGGGCAGAGGGCACTGAAGCTTTCTGT.

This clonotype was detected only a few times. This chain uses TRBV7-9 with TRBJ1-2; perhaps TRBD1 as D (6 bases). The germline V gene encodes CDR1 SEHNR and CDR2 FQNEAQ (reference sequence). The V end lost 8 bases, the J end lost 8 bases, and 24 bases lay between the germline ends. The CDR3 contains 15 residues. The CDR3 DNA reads TGTGCCAGCTCACCATCACAGGGTGACCATCTCGGCTACACCTTC. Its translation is CASSPSQGDHLGYTF.

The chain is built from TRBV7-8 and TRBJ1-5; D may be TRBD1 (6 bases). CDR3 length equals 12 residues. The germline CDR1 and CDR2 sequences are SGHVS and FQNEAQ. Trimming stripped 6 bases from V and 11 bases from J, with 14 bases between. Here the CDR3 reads CASRGTSETQHF. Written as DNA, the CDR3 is TGTGCCAGCAGGGGGACATCGGAGACCCAGCATTTT. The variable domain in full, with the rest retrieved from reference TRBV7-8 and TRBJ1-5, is GAGVSQSPRYKVAKRGQDVALRCDPISGHVSLFWYQQALGQGPEFLTYFQNEAQLDKSGLPSDRFFAERPEGSVSTLKIQRTQQEDSAVYLCASRGTSETQHFGDGTRLSIL.

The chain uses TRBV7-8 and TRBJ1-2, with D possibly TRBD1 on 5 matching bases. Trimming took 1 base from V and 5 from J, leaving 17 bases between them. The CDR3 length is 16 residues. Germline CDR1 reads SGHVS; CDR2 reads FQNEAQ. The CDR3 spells CASSLDHLGLGYGYTF. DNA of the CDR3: TGTGCCAGCAGCTTAGACCATCTGGGACTGGGGTATGGCTACACCTTC.

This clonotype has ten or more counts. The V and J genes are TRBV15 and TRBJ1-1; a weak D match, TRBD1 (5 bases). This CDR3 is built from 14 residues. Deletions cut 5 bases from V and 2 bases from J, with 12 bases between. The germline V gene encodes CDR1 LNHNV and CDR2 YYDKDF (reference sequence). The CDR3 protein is CATSRMGGNTEAFF. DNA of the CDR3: TGTGCCACCAGCCGGATGGGGGGAAACACTGAAGCTTTCTTT.

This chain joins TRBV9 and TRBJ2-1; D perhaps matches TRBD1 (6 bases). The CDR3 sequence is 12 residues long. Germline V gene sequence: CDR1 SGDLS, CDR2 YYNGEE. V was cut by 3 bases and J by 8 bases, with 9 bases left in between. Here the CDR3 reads CASSAGGDEQFF. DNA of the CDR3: TGTGCCAGCAGCGCTGGGGGCGATGAGCAGTTCTTC.

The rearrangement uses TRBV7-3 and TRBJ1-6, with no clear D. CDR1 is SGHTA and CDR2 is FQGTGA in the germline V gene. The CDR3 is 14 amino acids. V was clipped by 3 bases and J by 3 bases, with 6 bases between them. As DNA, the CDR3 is TGTGCCAGCAGCTTCGACGGCTATAATTCACCCCTCCACTTT. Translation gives CASSFDGYNSPLHF.

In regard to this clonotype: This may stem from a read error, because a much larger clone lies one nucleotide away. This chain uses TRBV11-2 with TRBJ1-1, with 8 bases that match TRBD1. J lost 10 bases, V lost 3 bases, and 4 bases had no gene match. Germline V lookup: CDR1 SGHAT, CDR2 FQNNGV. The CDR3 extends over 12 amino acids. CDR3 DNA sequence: TGTGCCAGCAGCTTGGACAGGGCTGGAGCTTTCTTT. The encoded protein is CASSLDRAGAFF. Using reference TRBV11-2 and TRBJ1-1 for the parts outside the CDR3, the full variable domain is EAGVAQSPRYKIIEKRQSVAFWCNPISGHATLYWYQQILGQGPKLLIQFQNNGVVDDSQLPKDRFSAERLKGVDSTLKIQPAKLEDSAVYLCASSLDRAGAFFGQGTRLTVV.

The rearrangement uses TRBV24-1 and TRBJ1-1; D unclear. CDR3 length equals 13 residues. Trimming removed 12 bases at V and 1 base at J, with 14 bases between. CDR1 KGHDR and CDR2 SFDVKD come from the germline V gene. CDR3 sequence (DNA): TGTGCCCCCGGTCGCCAGGAGAACACTGAAGCTTTCTTT. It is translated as CAPGRQENTEAFF.